Listed here are 20 T cell receptor beta chains from one sample, sequenced in a study of prognosis after radiotherapy for stage I lung cancer. The study amplified the TCR beta CDR3 region from genomic DNA. This amplification was carried out by two rounds of multiplex PCR. First-round PCR amplification was performed with primers specific to each TRBV and TRBJ gene. TCRdb re-called the multiplex PCR reads through MiXCR, storing one row per CDR3 protein. Among over 14,000 distinct CDR3 sequences, approximately 33% were seen once, and the ten largest hold 25% to 30%. This material consisted of PBMCs, taken before or after stereotactic body radiation therapy (not recorded which). These receptors were obtained from a donor over 45 with non-small cell lung cancer.

This clonotype was observed many times. The gene calls are TRBV18 and TRBJ1-5; possible D gene TRBD1, 6 bases. V lost 2 bases and J lost 5, with 7 bases in between. CDR3 length: 13 residues. CDR1 KGHSH and CDR2 LQKENI come from the germline V gene. This chain's CDR3 is CASSPGQHQPQHF. CDR3 nucleotide sequence: TGTGCCAGCTCACCAGGACAGCATCAGCCCCAGCATTTT. The entire variable domain, with the rest obtained from reference TRBV18 and TRBJ1-5, is as follows: NAGVMQNPRHLVRRRGQEARLRCSPMKGHSHVYWYRQLPEEGLKFMVYLQKENIIDESGMPKERFSAEFPKEGPSILRIQQVVRGDSAAYFCASSPGQHQPQHFGDGTRLSIL.

This clonotype is labeled medium-sized. J is TRBJ1-6 and V is TRBV6-5; D is undetermined. The CDR3 length is 14 residues. Germline CDR1 is MNHEY and CDR2 is SVGAGI. Trimming left V 4 bases short and J 7 bases short, with 11 bases between. The CDR3 nucleotides read TGTGCCAGCAGTTCCCTCGGCGGGAATTCACCCCTCCACTTT. It yields the protein CASSSLGGNSPLHF.

This clonotype was recorded many times. The chain uses TRBV28 and TRBJ1-1; D is unclear. CDR1 MDHEN and CDR2 SYDVKM come from the germline V gene. The CDR3 runs to 13 residues. The V gene lost 6 bases and the J gene lost 5 bases, with 13 bases spanning the gap. DNA of the CDR3: TGTGCCAGCAGGGACTCCGGAAGGACTGAAGCTTTCTTT. Translating it yields CASRDSGRTEAFF.

This clonotype was seen many times. This chain joins TRBV5-8 and TRBJ1-2, with TRBD1 identical over 10 bases. The CDR3 is made up of 15 amino acids. Germline values: CDR1 SGHTS, CDR2 YDEGEE. The V segment lost 4 bases and the J segment 3 bases; nucleotides outside the gene matches: 6. CDR3 sequence: CASSRTGTGDYGYTF. DNA for the CDR3: TGTGCCAGCAGCCGTACCGGGACAGGGGACTATGGCTACACCTTC.

At least ten counts were recorded for this clonotype. The chain joins TRBV4-1 to TRBJ1-5; 7 bases agree with TRBD1. Trimming cost V 2 bases and J 6 bases; bases outside gene matches: 4. Germline CDR1 is MGHRA and CDR2 is YSYEKL. CDR3 length: 14 residues. The CDR3 DNA sequence: TGCGCCAGCAGCCAACAGGGGGGGAGTCAGCCCCAGCATTTT. This gives the protein CASSQQGGSQPQHF.

By share, this clonotype ranks as medium-sized. This sequence joins TRBV28 and TRBJ1-2; 11 nucleotides line up with TRBD1. The germline gives CDR1 MDHEN, CDR2 SYDVKM. The CDR3 is made up of 17 amino acids. The trim removed 4 bases at V and 0 bases at J, leaving 7 bases unmatched. CDR3 nucleotide sequence: TGTGCCAGCAGTTCACCGGGACAGGGGGGAACTAACTATGGCTACACCTTC. It encodes CASSSPGQGGTNYGYTF.

This clonotype was observed once. Being one base from a much bigger clone, this may be a read error. The chain uses TRBV29-1 and TRBJ1-5, with D perhaps matching TRBD1 (5 bases). The CDR3 covers 14 residues. The V gene lost 5 bases and the J gene lost 1 base, with 12 bases spanning the gap. Per the germline V gene, CDR1 is SQVTM and CDR2 is ANQGSEA. The CDR3 here is CSVSGRRSNQPQHF. The CDR3 DNA reads TGCAGCGTTTCAGGGCGCCGCAGCAATCAGCCCCAGCATTTT.

Within the sample, this clonotype is medium-sized (0.01 to 0.1%). The rearrangement links TRBV5-1 to TRBJ2-3; 9 positions match TRBD1. The germline V gene has CDR1 SGHRS and CDR2 YFSETQ. Germline trimming cut 9 bases from V and 2 bases from J; bases unmatched to any gene: 7. This CDR3 has 14 residues. The CDR3 DNA is TGCGCCACCACGACAGGGGGTTTCACAGATACGCAGTATTTT. This sequence encodes CATTTGGFTDTQYF. The full variable domain, completed using reference TRBV5-1 and TRBJ2-3, is KAGVTQTPRYLIKTRGQQVTLSCSPISGHRSVSWYQQTPGQGLQFLFEYFSETQRNKGNFPGRFSGRQFSNSRSEMNVSTLELGDSALYLCATTTGGFTDTQYFGPGTRLTVL.

This clonotype was seen repeatedly, ten times or more. J is TRBJ1-2 and V is TRBV28, with D possibly being TRBD1 (6 bases). Per the germline V gene, CDR1 is MDHEN and CDR2 is SYDVKM. The CDR3 length is 12 residues. Trimming pared 6 bases from V and 5 bases from J, leaving 10 bases between. CDR3 DNA: TGTGCCAGCAGCGGACAGCAATATGGCTACACCTTC. This sequence encodes CASSGQQYGYTF.

This clonotype was recorded only once. The CDR3: CASSIPGCAYNEQFF. CDR3 nucleotide sequence: TGTGCCAGTAGTATACCGGGGTGCGCATACAATGAGCAGTTCTTC. This chain uses TRBV19 with TRBJ2-1; weak D call: TRBD2 (5 bases). V was cut by 2 bases and J by 4 bases, with 12 bases left in between. Germline V CDR1 and CDR2: LNHDA, SQIVND (reference sequence). The CDR3 runs 15 residues.

This clonotype has ten or more counts. V gene TRBV5-1 combines with J gene TRBJ2-3; D possibly corresponds to TRBD2 (6 bases). The CDR3 spans 15 residues. The V end lost 4 bases, the J end lost 5 bases, and 17 bases lay between the germline ends. CDR1 and CDR2 from the germline V gene are SGHRS and YFSETQ. CDR3: CASSLEGHGGDTQYF. CDR3 nucleotide sequence: TGCGCCAGCAGCCTGGAGGGCCATGGCGGAGATACGCAGTATTTT.

This clonotype has just a few counts. The chain joins TRBV20-1 to TRBJ2-3; D may be TRBD1 (5 bases). CDR1 is DFQATT and CDR2 is SNEGSKA in the germline V gene (reference sequence). The CDR3 has 15 amino acids. Deletions cut 0 bases from V and 2 bases from J, with 12 bases between. DNA of the CDR3: TGCAGTGCTAGAGATCATAAGGACACCACAGATACGCAGTATTTT. Translated, it gives CSARDHKDTTDTQYF.

By share, this clonotype ranks as medium-sized (0.01 to 0.1%). The CDR3 region has the DNA TGTGCCAGCAGTGTGACAGGGACCTACGAGCAGTACTTC. Translated: CASSVTGTYEQYF. The J gene is TRBJ2-7, the V gene TRBV25-1; 7 bases are a match to TRBD1. There are 13 residues in the CDR3. Germline loops: CDR1 MGHDK, CDR2 SYGVNS. After removal of 4 bases from V and 2 bases from J, the junction contained 2 bases not matched to a gene.

Concerning this clonotype itself: A read error may produce the germline difference seen at one junction end. V gene TRBV24-1 combines with J gene TRBJ2-6, with TRBD1 matching 7 bases. Germline loops: CDR1 KGHDR, CDR2 SFDVKD. The CDR3 extends over 17 amino acids. CDR3 loop: CATSDHDRAEGANALTF. The CDR3 region has the DNA TGTGCCACCAGTGATCATGACAGGGCGGAAGGGGCCAACGCCCTGACTTTC.

V and J are TRBV5-8 and TRBJ2-1; 12 bases align to TRBD2. CDR1 and CDR2 from the germline V gene are SGHTS and YDEGEE. The V gene end was trimmed by 4 bases and the J gene end by 4 bases; junction bases not matched to a gene: 12. This CDR3 has 18 residues. The CDR3 DNA is TGTGCCAGCAGCACCGGACTAGCGGGACCGGGGATGTACAATGAGCAGTTCTTC. Its translation is CASSTGLAGPGMYNEQFF.

This clonotype is judged medium-sized. V and J are TRBV20-1 and TRBJ1-6, with a weak D call TRBD1 (5 bases). Trimming left V 3 bases short and J 10 bases short, with 22 bases between. The CDR3 covers 16 residues. Germline V lookup: CDR1 DFQATT, CDR2 SNEGSKA (reference sequence). CDR3 nucleotides: TGCAGTGCTAGGCGGGGAACGGGGCTTAGGGACTCACCCCTCCACTTT. Encoded protein: CSARRGTGLRDSPLHF.

Points on this clonotype: At one boundary the junction diverges from the germline segment, which might be a read error. J is TRBJ2-7 and V is TRBV6-5; TRBD1 matches 9 bases. The CDR3 is 15 amino acids. CDR1 is MNHEY, CDR2 SVGAGI, per germline. CDR3: CASSYRGLRRGEQYF. For the CDR3, the DNA is TGCGCCAGCAGTTACAGGGGGCTCCGGAGGGGAGAGCAGTACTTC.

This rearrangement joins TRBV7-3 to TRBJ2-3, with a weak D call TRBD1 (6 bases). The CDR3 consists of 16 residues. The V gene's germline CDR1 is SGHTA and CDR2 FQGTGA. Trimming took off 1 base at V and 0 bases at J, with 11 bases between the two ends. Here the CDR3 DNA reads TGTGCCAGCAGCTTAAACAGTAGGGGGAGCACAGATACGCAGTATTTT. Translating it yields CASSLNSRGSTDTQYF.

By proportion, this clonotype is medium-sized. CDR3 residues: CATSREQAGTSYEQYF. CDR3 DNA: TGTGCCACCAGCAGAGAGCAGGCAGGTACGTCCTACGAGCAGTACTTC. The rearrangement links TRBV15 to TRBJ2-7; no clear D. The CDR3 contains 16 residues. V lost 0 bases and J 1 base, leaving 13 bases between the germline ends. The germline CDR1 and CDR2 sequences are LNHNV and YYDKDF (reference sequence).

Ten or more counts support this clonotype. The chain employs TRBV12-3 or TRBV12-4 and TRBJ1-2, with a weak D call TRBD1 (5 bases). The CDR3 consists of 14 residues. V was clipped by 3 bases and J by 8 bases, with 16 bases between them. The CDR3 DNA reads TGTGCCAGCAGTTTCCAGACAGCCAGTGGGGGCTACACCTTC. Translating gives CASSFQTASGGYTF.